A single sample gave rise to the 18 T cell receptor beta chains below, sequenced in a study of early T cells in non-severe SARS-CoV-2 infection. TCRdb redid the calling of the 5' RACE reads with MiXCR, one entry per CDR3 protein. The sample yields about 59,000 distinct CDR3 sequences, 13% seen once. The input for sequencing was whole blood, taken at baseline. The receptors come from an adult who was a healthcare worker with PCR-confirmed SARS-CoV-2 infection or an uninfected control (not recorded which).

The gene calls are TRBV6-6 and TRBJ2-7; D is perhaps TRBD1 (6 bases). The V and J ends lost 0 bases and 1 base respectively, with 10 bases between them. CDR1 and CDR2 from the germline V gene are MNHNY and SVGAGI (reference sequence). The CDR3 loop spans 15 amino acids. DNA of the CDR3: TGTGCCAGCAGTTACTCGTTTGGACAGTCCTACGAGCAGTACTTC. The encoded protein is CASSYSFGQSYEQYF.

This clonotype was counted ten times or more. V is TRBV6-1 and J is TRBJ1-1; D remains ambiguous. This CDR3 region has 13 residues. Trimming cost V 4 bases and J 0 bases, with 6 bases left between them. Germline CDR1 MNHNS, CDR2 SASEGT. The CDR3 DNA sequence: TGTGCCAGCAGTGTAGTGATGAACACTGAAGCTTTCTTT. Its protein product is CASSVVMNTEAFF.

The chain recombines TRBV14 with TRBJ2-1; tentative D call: TRBD2 (5 bases). This CDR3 comprises 17 residues. Trimming removed 2 bases at V and 0 bases at J, with 14 bases between. Germline V gene data show CDR1 as SGHDN and CDR2 as FVKESK. CDR3 sequence: CASSQNLRGSSYNEQFF. The CDR3, as DNA: TGTGCCAGCAGCCAAAATCTCCGGGGTAGCTCCTACAATGAGCAGTTCTTC. Full variable domain (missing parts from reference TRBV14 and TRBJ2-1): EAGVTQFPSHSVIEKGQTVTLRCDPISGHDNLYWYRRVMGKEIKFLLHFVKESKQDESGMPNNRFLAERTGGTYSTLKVQPAELEDSGVYFCASSQNLRGSSYNEQFFGPGTRLTVL.

This clonotype was recorded many times. A read error may produce the germline difference seen at one junction end. The CDR3 sequence: CVSRLGQGPFNEQFF. The CDR3 region has the DNA TGTGTCAGTAGATTAGGACAGGGCCCCTTCAATGAGCAGTTCTTC. The rearrangement uses TRBV19 and TRBJ2-1; 8 nucleotides align to TRBD1. From germline, CDR1 is LNHDA and CDR2 SQIVND (reference sequence). The CDR3 consists of 15 residues.

This clonotype was picked up many times. The chain recombines TRBV20-1 with TRBJ1-1; TRBD1 agrees at 10 bases. J lost 2 bases, V lost 0 bases, and 6 bases had no gene match. Looked up from germline, CDR1 is DFQATT and CDR2 is SNEGSKA (reference sequence). The CDR3 runs 16 residues. The CDR3 protein is CSARDGDRGPNTEAFF. CDR3 DNA sequence: TGCAGTGCTAGAGATGGCGACAGGGGGCCCAACACTGAAGCTTTCTTT.

The sample holds a few counts of this clonotype. The rearrangement uses TRBV9 and TRBJ1-6, with D possibly matching TRBD1 (5 bases). Germline CDR1 is SGDLS and CDR2 is YYNGEE. The CDR3 has 13 amino acids. Trimming left V 0 bases short and J 7 bases short, with 5 bases between. The CDR3 protein is CASSVGTNSPLHF. The CDR3 DNA sequence: TGTGCCAGCAGCGTAGGGACAAATTCACCCCTCCACTTT.

This clonotype was detected ten times or more. V usage is TRBV3-1 and J usage is TRBJ2-3; TRBD1 is a possible D gene (5 bases). In germline, CDR1 is LGHDT, CDR2 YNNKEL (reference sequence). The CDR3 is 15 residues long. V lost 0 bases and J lost 1, with 8 bases in between. The CDR3 loop is CASSQDQGGTDTQYF. CDR3 nucleotides: TGTGCCAGCAGCCAAGATCAAGGGGGCACAGATACGCAGTATTTT.

This clonotype appeared a few times. The genes are TRBV10-3 and TRBJ2-7; 9 bases line up with TRBD1. Germline trimming cut 10 bases from V and 4 bases from J; bases unmatched to any gene: 11. The germline gives CDR1 ENHRY, CDR2 SYGVKD. This CDR3 has 14 amino acids. CDR3 nucleotides: TGTGCCACTAGTATTGGGACAGGGAATTACGAGCAGTACTTC. Its translation is CATSIGTGNYEQYF.

V and J are TRBV6-6 and TRBJ2-7, with 11 bases aligning to TRBD2. The CDR3 covers 15 residues. Unmatched junction bases numbered 6, after V lost 6 bases and J lost 2 bases. Germline assignment: CDR1 MNHNY and CDR2 SVGAGI (reference sequence). CDR3 DNA sequence: TGTGCCAGCAGCCTGACTAGCGGGGTAACCTACGAGCAGTACTTC. Translated, it gives CASSLTSGVTYEQYF.

This clonotype was seen repeatedly, ten times or more. The J gene is TRBJ2-7, the V gene TRBV5-8; D unresolved. Trimming removed 4 bases from V and 3 bases from J, with 11 bases in between. The CDR3 covers 13 residues. Germline CDR1 reads SGHTS; CDR2 reads YDEGEE. As DNA, the CDR3 is TGTGCCAGCAGCCGTTCTGTAGGCTACGAGCAGTACTTC. Protein sequence: CASSRSVGYEQYF.

The chain is built from TRBV29-1 and TRBJ2-7; TRBD2 is a possible D gene (7 bases). Looked up from germline, CDR1 is SQVTM and CDR2 is ANQGSEA. The CDR3 covers 13 residues. V was clipped by 4 bases and J by 2 bases, with 12 bases between them. CDR3 sequence: CSVGGGRTYEQYF. The CDR3 nucleotides read TGCAGCGTTGGGGGGGGCAGAACCTACGAGCAGTACTTC.

This clonotype was seen only a few times. The chain employs TRBV12-3 or TRBV12-4 and TRBJ1-5; D might be TRBD1 (5 bases). V was trimmed by 4 bases and J by 1 base, leaving 11 bases between them. CDR3 length: 15 residues. The CDR3 spells CASSYDGGSNQPQHF. DNA of the CDR3: TGTGCCAGCAGTTATGACGGGGGAAGCAATCAGCCCCAGCATTTT.

This clonotype was counted at least ten times. This chain joins TRBV6-5 and TRBJ1-6, with D possibly TRBD1 on 6 matching bases. Germline V gene sequence: CDR1 MNHEY, CDR2 SVGAGI. Trimming left V 9 bases short and J 7 bases short, with 10 bases between. The length of the CDR3 is 12 residues. CDR3 sequence: CASTTGNSPLHF. The CDR3 nucleotides are TGTGCCAGTACTACAGGGAATTCACCCCTCCACTTT.

This clonotype was recorded many times. The gene calls are TRBV29-1 and TRBJ1-2; D remains ambiguous. V was pared by 3 bases and J by 1 base, with 6 bases between. CDR1 is SQVTM and CDR2 is ANQGSEA in the germline V gene. The CDR3 has 12 amino acids. This chain's CDR3 is CSVENSNYGYTF. CDR3 DNA: TGCAGCGTTGAGAACAGTAACTATGGCTACACCTTC.

The table lists this clonotype with a few counts. The chain is built from TRBV18 and TRBJ2-7, with a tentative D call TRBD2 (5 bases). V shed 4 bases and J shed 3 bases, with 10 bases lying between them. CDR3 size: 13 residues. The germline V gene has CDR1 KGHSH and CDR2 LQKENI. CDR3 loop: CASSLYRDYEQYF. CDR3 DNA: TGTGCCAGCTCACTATACCGGGACTACGAGCAGTACTTC.

This clonotype turned up a few times. The CDR3 coding sequence is TGTGCCAGCAGCTTAAGTTCAGACTCCTACGAGCAGTACTTC. This translates into CASSLSSDSYEQYF. The chain links TRBV7-3 to TRBJ2-7, with D unclear. Germline V gene sequence: CDR1 SGHTA, CDR2 FQGTGA. V lost 1 base and J 0 bases, leaving 7 bases between the germline ends. CDR3 length equals 14 residues.

V and J are TRBV20-1 and TRBJ2-5, with 8 nucleotides matching TRBD2. This CDR3 contains 18 residues. Looked up from germline, CDR1 is DFQATT and CDR2 is SNEGSKA (reference sequence). The J segment lost 4 bases and the V segment lost 5 bases, leaving 21 bases of the junction unmatched. The CDR3 spells CSAHPRGLDKGLGETQYF. CDR3 DNA: TGCAGTGCTCACCCGAGGGGACTAGATAAGGGGCTAGGAGAGACCCAGTACTTC.

The chain recombines TRBV20-1 with TRBJ1-3, with D uncertain. The CDR3 totals 14 residues. V was trimmed by 3 bases and J by 3 bases, leaving 12 bases between them. Germline V gene sequence: CDR1 DFQATT, CDR2 SNEGSKA (reference sequence). The CDR3 DNA reads TGCAGTGCTAGGGAGGTTGTGAATGGAAACACCATATATTTT. It is translated as CSAREVVNGNTIYF.